These 22 T cell receptor beta chains originate from one sample sequenced in a study of long-term antiretroviral therapy in people with HIV. Assay version v3.0 of immunoSEQ was used, and it was run at survey level. Sequencing used immunoSEQ multiplex PCR; TCRdb keeps in-frame clones, though not all of them. Among under 25,000 clones listed, just over 85% were seen once. Sequencing used unsorted PBMCs, obtained 1.3 years after starting antiretroviral therapy. Receptors originate from a man aged 60-69 years with HIV.

The chain links TRBV5-1 to TRBJ1-5, with 9 bases matching TRBD1. Germline V lookup: CDR1 SGHRS, CDR2 YFSETQ. The length of the CDR3 is 15 residues. V dropped 4 bases and J dropped 3; count of bases not matched to a gene: 5. CDR3 sequence: CASSPGTGTNQPQHF. As DNA, the CDR3 is TGCGCCAGCAGCCCGGGGACAGGGACCAATCAGCCCCAGCATTTT. The complete variable domain, with remaining parts taken from reference TRBV5-1 and TRBJ1-5, reads KAGVTQTPRYLIKTRGQQVTLSCSPISGHRSVSWYQQTPGQGLQFLFEYFSETQRNKGNFPGRFSGRQFSNSRSEMNVSTLELGDSALYLCASSPGTGTNQPQHFGDGTRLSIL.

The chain combines TRBV5-1 with TRBJ2-5; 7 bases align to TRBD2. The germline V gene encodes CDR1 SGHRS and CDR2 YFSETQ. The CDR3 sequence is 14 residues long. The trim removed 2 bases at V and 3 bases at J, leaving 4 bases unmatched. The CDR3: CASSLGTTKETQYF. CDR3 DNA sequence: TGCGCCAGCAGCTTAGGGACTACAAAAGAGACCCAGTACTTC.

The rearrangement joins TRBV10-3 to TRBJ1-4, with D unresolved. CDR1 is ENHRY, CDR2 SYGVKD, per germline. The CDR3 runs to 16 residues. V dropped 2 bases and J dropped 0 bases, with 10 bases sitting between them. The CDR3 spells CAISERTAATNEKLFF. The CDR3 DNA reads TGTGCCATCAGTGAGAGGACTGCAGCAACTAATGAAAAACTGTTTTTT.

The V and J genes are TRBV10-2 and TRBJ1-2; D gene uncertain. CDR3 length equals 14 residues. The ends were cut back, 3 bases at V and 1 base at J, with 9 bases in the middle. The germline V gene has CDR1 WSHSY and CDR2 SAAADI. CDR3 sequence (DNA): TGCGCCAGCAGTGAACGCAGTATTAACTATGGCTACACCTTC. It yields the protein CASSERSINYGYTF.

The gene calls are TRBV9 and TRBJ2-7; perhaps TRBD1 as D (5 bases). V lost 0 bases and J lost 0, with 13 bases in between. The germline V gene has CDR1 SGDLS and CDR2 YYNGEE. CDR3 size: 16 residues. Here the CDR3 DNA reads TGTGCCAGCAGCGTAGCTCTTGGACAAAGCTCCTACGAGCAGTACTTC. Translation: CASSVALGQSSYEQYF.

V and J are TRBV5-1 and TRBJ2-5, with D unclear. Germline CDR1 is SGHRS and CDR2 is YFSETQ. The CDR3 length is 14 residues. Trimming stripped 0 bases from V and 3 bases from J, with 9 bases between. This CDR3 is CASSLGPEKETQYF. The CDR3 bases are TGCGCCAGCAGCTTGGGGCCAGAGAAAGAGACCCAGTACTTC.

The chain combines TRBV11-2 with TRBJ1-4; no clear D gene. V lost 4 bases, J lost 4 bases, and 10 bases lay in between. There are 14 residues in the CDR3. Germline CDR1 and CDR2: SGHAT and FQNNGV. The CDR3 nucleotides read TGTGCCAGCAGCTCCGGGCCTTATAATGAAAAACTGTTTTTT. The encoded protein is CASSSGPYNEKLFF.

The chain couples TRBV5-1 to TRBJ2-7; D unclear. V was trimmed by 0 bases and J by 6 bases, leaving 10 bases between them. Per the germline V gene, CDR1 is SGHRS and CDR2 is YFSETQ. CDR3 length: 13 residues. CDR3 DNA sequence: TGCGCCAGCAGCTTGGTTCCCGAAAGCGAGCAGTACTTC. Translation gives CASSLVPESEQYF.

This clone was seen a handful of times. This chain uses TRBV10-2 with TRBJ1-2; the D is unclear. CDR1 is WSHSY and CDR2 is SAAADI in the germline V gene. The CDR3 consists of 11 residues. V was clipped by 3 bases and J by 1 base, with 0 bases between them. Here the CDR3 DNA reads TGCGCCAGCAGTGATAACTATGGCTACACCTTC. The encoded protein is CASSDNYGYTF.

This chain links TRBV5-1 with TRBJ2-1, with 7 bases that match TRBD2. This CDR3 has 17 amino acids. Germline V gene data show CDR1 as SGHRS and CDR2 as YFSETQ. Germline trimming cut 5 bases from V and 9 bases from J; bases unmatched to any gene: 20. The CDR3 loop is CASSPYPRETPRSEQFF. DNA for the CDR3: TGCGCCAGCAGTCCATATCCGCGGGAGACACCAAGGAGTGAGCAGTTCTTC.

The CDR3 DNA reads TGTGCCAGCAGCTTGGACCAAGGTCCTGGCTCCACGCAGTACTTC. This translates into CASSLDQGPGSTQYF. The gene calls are TRBV5-4 and TRBJ2-7; D is unclear. V was shortened by 0 bases and J by 9 bases, with 19 bases between the two germline ends. The CDR3 covers 15 residues. CDR1 is SGHNT, CDR2 YYREEE, per germline (reference sequence).

The rearrangement joins TRBV5-4 to TRBJ2-6; possible D gene TRBD2, 6 bases. The CDR3 length is 14 residues. The germline V gene has CDR1 SGHNT and CDR2 YYREEE (reference sequence). V gave up 7 bases and J gave up 0 bases, with 8 bases separating them. The CDR3 DNA follows: TGTGCCAGCGGGACTCGCTCTGGGGCCAACGTCCTGACTTTC. This codes for CASGTRSGANVLTF.

The V call is TRBV6-1, the J call TRBJ2-1; 8 positions agree with TRBD1. V gave up 7 bases and J gave up 7 bases; unmatched junction bases: 12. Germline V gene data show CDR1 as MNHNS and CDR2 as SASEGT. The CDR3 consists of 15 residues. CDR3 residues: CASTSWGQDQNEQFF. In nucleotides, the CDR3 is TGTGCCAGCACTTCCTGGGGACAGGATCAAAATGAGCAGTTCTTC.

The chain recombines TRBV20-1 with TRBJ1-1, with D possibly matching TRBD1 (5 bases). The CDR3 has 11 amino acids. The V gene lost 3 bases and the J gene lost 5 bases, with 7 bases spanning the gap. In germline, CDR1 is DFQATT, CDR2 SNEGSKA (reference sequence). In DNA form, the CDR3 reads TGCAGTGCTAGTGGGGGAACTGAAGCTTTCTTT. Translated: CSASGGTEAFF.

This clone occurred once. The rearrangement uses TRBV5-1 and TRBJ2-7; either TRBD1 or TRBD2 may supply D (6 bases each). Germline assignment: CDR1 SGHRS and CDR2 YFSETQ. The CDR3 is made up of 14 amino acids. Trimming removed 0 bases at V and 2 bases at J, with 9 bases between. For the CDR3, the DNA is TGCGCCAGCAGCTTGGGAGGGGGGCCCTACGAGCAGTACTTC. Its translation is CASSLGGGPYEQYF.

This clone was observed once. The chain links TRBV14 to TRBJ2-2; perhaps TRBD1 as D (6 bases). V lost 3 bases to trimming and J lost 6 bases, with 17 bases between them. Germline CDR1 and CDR2: SGHDN and FVKESK. CDR3 length: 16 residues. CDR3 region: CASSQRVAGASGELFF. The DNA for the CDR3 is TGTGCCAGCAGCCAGAGGGTGGCAGGGGCATCCGGGGAGCTGTTTTTT. The whole variable domain, remainder taken from reference TRBV14 and TRBJ2-2, is EAGVTQFPSHSVIEKGQTVTLRCDPISGHDNLYWYRRVMGKEIKFLLHFVKESKQDESGMPNNRFLAERTGGTYSTLKVQPAELEDSGVYFCASSQRVAGASGELFFGEGSRLTVL.

This rearrangement joins TRBV30 to TRBJ1-2; possibly TRBD1 for D (5 bases). CDR1 and CDR2 (germline): GTSNPN, SVGIG (reference sequence). Deletions cut 2 bases from V and 5 bases from J, with 18 bases between. This CDR3 region has 15 residues. In DNA, the CDR3 is TGTGCCTGGAGTCCCCAGGGAAGGTTGGGGTATGGCTACACCTTC. Its protein is CAWSPQGRLGYGYTF.

The chain recombines TRBV18 with TRBJ1-5, with a weak D call TRBD1 (6 bases). The CDR3 runs to 16 residues. Per germline, CDR1 KGHSH and CDR2 LQKENI. Trimming cost V 3 bases and J 5 bases, with 17 bases left between them. The CDR3 bases are TGTGCCAGCTCACCTATCCCCCTACAGGGAGATCAGCCCCAGCATTTT. Encoded protein: CASSPIPLQGDQPQHF.

The chain is built from TRBV28 and TRBJ2-7, with 9 positions matching TRBD2. This CDR3 region has 16 residues. The V gene's germline CDR1 is MDHEN and CDR2 SYDVKM. The J segment lost 2 bases and the V segment lost 2 bases, leaving 7 bases of the junction unmatched. The CDR3 is CASSLLSGGLTYEQYF. DNA for the CDR3: TGTGCCAGCAGTTTACTTAGCGGGGGACTTACCTACGAGCAGTACTTC.

The V and J genes are TRBV13 and TRBJ2-3, with 11 bases lining up with TRBD2. V was pared by 5 bases and J by 2 bases, with 6 bases of the junction left unmatched. This CDR3 spans 16 amino acids. CDR1 and CDR2 from the germline V gene are PRHDT and FYEKMQ (reference sequence). The CDR3 loop is CASSIRLAGLTDTQYF. The CDR3 nucleotides are TGTGCCAGCAGCATCCGACTAGCGGGACTCACAGATACGCAGTATTTT.

J is TRBJ2-7 and V is TRBV30; 9 bases agree with TRBD1. In germline, CDR1 is GTSNPN, CDR2 SVGIG (reference sequence). This CDR3 contains 14 residues. Trimming at V came to 4 bases and at J to 2 bases, leaving 6 bases not matched to a gene. As DNA, the CDR3 is TGTGCCTGGACCGGGACAGGGTTAACCTACGAGCAGTACTTC. This gives the protein CAWTGTGLTYEQYF.

This clone has more than one count but fewer than ten. This chain joins TRBV9 and TRBJ1-2, with 7 bases aligning to TRBD1. The CDR3 is made up of 14 amino acids. J was trimmed by 4 bases and V by 4 bases; bases with no gene match: 7. The germline V gene has CDR1 SGDLS and CDR2 YYNGEE. In DNA form, the CDR3 reads TGTGCCAGCAGCCACGGCCGACAGGGCTATGGCTACACCTTC. Translation gives CASSHGRQGYGYTF.